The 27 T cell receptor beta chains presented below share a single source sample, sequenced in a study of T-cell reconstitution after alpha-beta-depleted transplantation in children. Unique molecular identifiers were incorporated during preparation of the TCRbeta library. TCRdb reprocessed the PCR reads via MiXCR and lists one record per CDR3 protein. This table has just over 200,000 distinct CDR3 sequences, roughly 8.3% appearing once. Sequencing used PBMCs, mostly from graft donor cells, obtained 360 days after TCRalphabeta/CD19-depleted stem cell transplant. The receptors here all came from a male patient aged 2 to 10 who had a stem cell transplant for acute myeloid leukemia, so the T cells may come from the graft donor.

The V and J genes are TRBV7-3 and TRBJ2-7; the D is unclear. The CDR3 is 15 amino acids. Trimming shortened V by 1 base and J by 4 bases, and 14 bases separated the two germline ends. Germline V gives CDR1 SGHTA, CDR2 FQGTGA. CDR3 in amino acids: CASSLRPENSYEQYF. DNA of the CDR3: TGTGCCAGCAGCTTAAGGCCCGAGAACTCTTACGAGCAGTACTTC.

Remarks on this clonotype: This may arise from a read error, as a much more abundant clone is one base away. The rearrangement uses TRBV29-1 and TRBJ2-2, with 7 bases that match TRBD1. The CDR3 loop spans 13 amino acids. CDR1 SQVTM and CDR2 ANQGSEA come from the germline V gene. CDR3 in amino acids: CSVRQGFTWELFF. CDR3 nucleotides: TGCAGCGTTCGACAGGGTTTCACCTGGGAGCTGTTTTTT.

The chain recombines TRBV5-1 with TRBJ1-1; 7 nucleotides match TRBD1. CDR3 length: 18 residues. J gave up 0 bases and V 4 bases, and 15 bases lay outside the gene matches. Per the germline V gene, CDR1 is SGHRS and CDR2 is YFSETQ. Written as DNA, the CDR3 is TGCGCCAGCAGCGAAAAGCAGGGGGACTTCCGGATGAACACTGAAGCTTTCTTT. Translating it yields CASSEKQGDFRMNTEAFF.

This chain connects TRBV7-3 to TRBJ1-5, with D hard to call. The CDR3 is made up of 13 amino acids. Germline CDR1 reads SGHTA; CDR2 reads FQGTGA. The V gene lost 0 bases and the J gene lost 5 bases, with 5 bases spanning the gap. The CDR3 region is CASSLTVDQPQHF. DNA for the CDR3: TGTGCCAGCAGCTTAACTGTGGATCAGCCCCAGCATTTT.

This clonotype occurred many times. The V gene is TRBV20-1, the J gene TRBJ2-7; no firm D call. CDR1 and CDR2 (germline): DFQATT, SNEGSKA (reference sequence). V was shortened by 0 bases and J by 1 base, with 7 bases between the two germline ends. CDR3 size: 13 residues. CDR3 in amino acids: CSARDLKSYEQYF. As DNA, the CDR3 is TGCAGTGCTAGAGATCTGAAGTCCTACGAGCAGTACTTC.

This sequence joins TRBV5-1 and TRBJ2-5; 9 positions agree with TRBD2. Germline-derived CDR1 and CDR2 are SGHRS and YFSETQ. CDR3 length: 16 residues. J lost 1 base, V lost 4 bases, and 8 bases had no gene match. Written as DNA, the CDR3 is TGCGCCAGCAGCCTGTGGGGTAGCGGGGGCCAAGAGACCCAGTACTTC. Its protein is CASSLWGSGGQETQYF.

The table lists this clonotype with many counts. CDR3 loop: CASSLEGGHTEAFF. The CDR3 bases are TGTGCCAGCAGCTTAGAGGGTGGGCACACTGAAGCTTTCTTT. The chain joins TRBV7-9 to TRBJ1-1; D remains ambiguous. The CDR3 is 14 amino acids. Germline loops: CDR1 SEHNR, CDR2 FQNEAQ (reference sequence). Trimming removed 1 base from V and 3 bases from J, with 9 bases in between.

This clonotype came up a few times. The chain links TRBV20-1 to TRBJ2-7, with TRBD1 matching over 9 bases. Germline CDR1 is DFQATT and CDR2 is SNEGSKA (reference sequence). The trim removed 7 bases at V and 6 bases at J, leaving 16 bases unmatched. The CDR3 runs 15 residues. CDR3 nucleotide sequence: TGCAGTGTCACAGGGATCGGGACAGGGAGGGGCGAGCAGTACGTC. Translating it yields CSVTGIGTGRGEQYV.

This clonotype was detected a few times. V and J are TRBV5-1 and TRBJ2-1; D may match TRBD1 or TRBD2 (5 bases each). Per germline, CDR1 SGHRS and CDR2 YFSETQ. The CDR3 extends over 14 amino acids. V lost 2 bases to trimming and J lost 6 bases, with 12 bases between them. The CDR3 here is CASSLHLGVNEQFF. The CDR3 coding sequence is TGCGCCAGCAGCTTACACCTGGGGGTCAATGAGCAGTTCTTC.

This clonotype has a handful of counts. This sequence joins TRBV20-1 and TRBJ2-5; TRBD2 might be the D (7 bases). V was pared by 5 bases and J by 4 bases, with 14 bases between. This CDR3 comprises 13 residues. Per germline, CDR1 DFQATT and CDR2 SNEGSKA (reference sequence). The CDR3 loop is CSAPRGARETQYF. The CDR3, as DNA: TGCAGTGCTCCCCGGGGGGCACGAGAGACCCAGTACTTC.

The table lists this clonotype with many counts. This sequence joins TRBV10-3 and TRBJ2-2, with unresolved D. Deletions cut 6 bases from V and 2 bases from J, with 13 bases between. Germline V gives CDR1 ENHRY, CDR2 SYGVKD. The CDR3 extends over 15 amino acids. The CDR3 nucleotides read TGTGCCATCAGCAGAAGTCCGGAAAACACCGGGGAGCTGTTTTTT. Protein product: CAISRSPENTGELFF.

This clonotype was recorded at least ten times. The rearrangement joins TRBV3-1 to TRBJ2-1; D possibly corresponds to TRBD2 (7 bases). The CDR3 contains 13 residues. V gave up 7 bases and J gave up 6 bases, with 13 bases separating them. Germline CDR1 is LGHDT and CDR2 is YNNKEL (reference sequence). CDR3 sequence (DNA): TGTGCCAGCAACAGGGAGGGAGGCAATGAGCAGTTCTTC. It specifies CASNREGGNEQFF.

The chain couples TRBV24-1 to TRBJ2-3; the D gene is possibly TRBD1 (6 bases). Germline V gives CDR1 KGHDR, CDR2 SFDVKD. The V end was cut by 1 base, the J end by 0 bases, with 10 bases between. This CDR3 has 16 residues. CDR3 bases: TGTGCCACCAGTGATTTATACAGGGCTAGCACAGATACGCAGTATTTT. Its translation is CATSDLYRASTDTQYF.

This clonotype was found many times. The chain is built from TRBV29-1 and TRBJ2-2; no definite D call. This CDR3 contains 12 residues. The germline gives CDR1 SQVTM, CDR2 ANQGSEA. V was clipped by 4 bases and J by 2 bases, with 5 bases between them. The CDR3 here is CSVGGNTGELFF. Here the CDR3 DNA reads TGCAGCGTTGGGGGAAACACCGGGGAGCTGTTTTTT.

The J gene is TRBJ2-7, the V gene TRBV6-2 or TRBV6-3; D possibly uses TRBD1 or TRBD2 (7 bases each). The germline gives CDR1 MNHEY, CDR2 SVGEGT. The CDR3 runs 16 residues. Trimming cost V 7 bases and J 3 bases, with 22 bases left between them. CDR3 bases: TGTGCCAGCAACCCCAGCGGGACAGCGATACACTACGAGCAGTACTTC. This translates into CASNPSGTAIHYEQYF.

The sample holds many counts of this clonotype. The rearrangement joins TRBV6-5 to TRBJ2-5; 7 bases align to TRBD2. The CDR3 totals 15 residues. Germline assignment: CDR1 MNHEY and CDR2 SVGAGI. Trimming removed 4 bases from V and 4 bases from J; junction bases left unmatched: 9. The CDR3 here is CASSFSGYDLETQYF. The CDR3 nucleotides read TGTGCCAGCAGTTTTAGCGGGTATGATCTAGAGACCCAGTACTTC.

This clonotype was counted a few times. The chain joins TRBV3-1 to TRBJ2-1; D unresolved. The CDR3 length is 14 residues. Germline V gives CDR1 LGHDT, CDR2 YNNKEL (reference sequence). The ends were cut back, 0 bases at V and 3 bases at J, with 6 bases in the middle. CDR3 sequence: CASSQEGIYNEQFF. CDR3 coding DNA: TGTGCCAGCAGCCAAGAGGGTATCTACAATGAGCAGTTCTTC.

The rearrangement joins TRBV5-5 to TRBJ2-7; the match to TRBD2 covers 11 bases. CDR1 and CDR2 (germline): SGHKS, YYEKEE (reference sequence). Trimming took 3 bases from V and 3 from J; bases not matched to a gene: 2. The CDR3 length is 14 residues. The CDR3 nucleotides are TGTGCCAGCAGCTCGGGACTAGCGGTCTACGAGCAGTACGTC. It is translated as CASSSGLAVYEQYV.

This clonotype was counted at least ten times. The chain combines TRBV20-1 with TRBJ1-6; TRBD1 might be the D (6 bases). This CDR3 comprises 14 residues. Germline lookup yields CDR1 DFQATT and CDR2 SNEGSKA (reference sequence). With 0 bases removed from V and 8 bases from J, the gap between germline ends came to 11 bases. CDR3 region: CSARDPQGDSPLHF. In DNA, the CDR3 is TGCAGTGCTAGAGATCCACAGGGTGATTCACCCCTCCACTTT.

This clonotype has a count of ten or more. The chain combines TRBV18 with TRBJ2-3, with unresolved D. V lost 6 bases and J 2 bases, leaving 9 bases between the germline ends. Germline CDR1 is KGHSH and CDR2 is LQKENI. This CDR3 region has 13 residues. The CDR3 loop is CASSREFTDTQYF. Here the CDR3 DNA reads TGTGCCAGCTCCCGAGAATTCACAGATACGCAGTATTTT.

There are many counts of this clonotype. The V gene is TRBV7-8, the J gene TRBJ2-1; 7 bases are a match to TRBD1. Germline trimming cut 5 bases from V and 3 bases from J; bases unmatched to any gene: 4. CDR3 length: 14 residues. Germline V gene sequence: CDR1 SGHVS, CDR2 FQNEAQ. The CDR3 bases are TGTGCCAGCAGCCTCCGACAGGGCTACAATGAGCAGTTCTTC. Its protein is CASSLRQGYNEQFF.

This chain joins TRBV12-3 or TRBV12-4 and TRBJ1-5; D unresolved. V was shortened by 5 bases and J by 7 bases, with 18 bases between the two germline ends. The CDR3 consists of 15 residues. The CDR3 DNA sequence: TGTGCCAGCAGTCTACCACCTTCCTCTGGGCAGCCCCAGCATTTT. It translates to CASSLPPSSGQPQHF.

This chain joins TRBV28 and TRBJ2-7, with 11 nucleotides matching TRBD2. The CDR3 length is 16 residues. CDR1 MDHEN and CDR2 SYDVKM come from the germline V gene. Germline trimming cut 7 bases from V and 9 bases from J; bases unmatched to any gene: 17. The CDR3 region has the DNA TGTGCCAGCACTCGTACCGGGACTAGCGGTATCCTAGGGCAGTACTTC. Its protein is CASTRTGTSGILGQYF.

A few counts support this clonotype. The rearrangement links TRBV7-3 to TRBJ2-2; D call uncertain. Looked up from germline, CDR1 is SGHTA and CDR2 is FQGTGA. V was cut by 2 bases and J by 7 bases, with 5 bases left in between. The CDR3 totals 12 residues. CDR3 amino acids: CASSLLGGELFF. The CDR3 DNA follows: TGTGCCAGCAGCTTACTTGGCGGGGAGCTGTTTTTT.

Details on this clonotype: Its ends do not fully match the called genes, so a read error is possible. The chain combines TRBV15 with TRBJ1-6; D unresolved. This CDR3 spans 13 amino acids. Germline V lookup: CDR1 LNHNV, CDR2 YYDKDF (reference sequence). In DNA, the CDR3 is TGTGCCACCAGCAGTGATCATAATACACCCCTCCACTTT. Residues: CATSSDHNTPLHF. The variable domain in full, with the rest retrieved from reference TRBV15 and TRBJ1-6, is DAMVIQNPRYQVTQFGKPVTLSCSQTLNHNVMYWYQQKSSQAPKLLFHYYDKDFNNEADTPDNFQSRRPNTSFCFLDIRSPGLGDTAMYLCATSSDHNTPLHFGNGTRLTVT.

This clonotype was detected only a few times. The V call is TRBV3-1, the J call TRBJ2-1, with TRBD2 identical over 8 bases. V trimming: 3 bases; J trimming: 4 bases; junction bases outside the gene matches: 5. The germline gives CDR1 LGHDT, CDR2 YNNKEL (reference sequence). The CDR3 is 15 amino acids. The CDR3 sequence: CASSHRPGGYNEQFF. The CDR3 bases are TGTGCCAGCAGCCACCGCCCGGGAGGGTACAATGAGCAGTTCTTC.

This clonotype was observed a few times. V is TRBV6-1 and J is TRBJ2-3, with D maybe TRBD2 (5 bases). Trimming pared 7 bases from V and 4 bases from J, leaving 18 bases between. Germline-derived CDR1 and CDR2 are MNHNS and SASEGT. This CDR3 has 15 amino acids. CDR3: CASNPSSETPDTQYF. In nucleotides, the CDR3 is TGTGCCAGCAACCCGAGTAGCGAGACGCCAGATACGCAGTATTTT.